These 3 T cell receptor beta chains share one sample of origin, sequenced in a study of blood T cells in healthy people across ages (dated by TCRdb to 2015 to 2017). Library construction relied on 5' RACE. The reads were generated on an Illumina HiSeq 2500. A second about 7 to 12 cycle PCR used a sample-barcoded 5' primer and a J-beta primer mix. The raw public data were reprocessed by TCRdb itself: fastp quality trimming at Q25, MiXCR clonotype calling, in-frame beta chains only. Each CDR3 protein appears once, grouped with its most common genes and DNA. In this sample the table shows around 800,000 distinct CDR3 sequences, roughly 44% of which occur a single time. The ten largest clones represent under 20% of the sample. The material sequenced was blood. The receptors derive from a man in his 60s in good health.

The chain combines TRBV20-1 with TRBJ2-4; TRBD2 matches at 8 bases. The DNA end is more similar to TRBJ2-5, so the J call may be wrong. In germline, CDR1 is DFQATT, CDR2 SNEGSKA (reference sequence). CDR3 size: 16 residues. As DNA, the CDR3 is TGCAGTGCTAGATCGTTTACTAGCGGCCTGCGGGAGACCCAGTACTTC. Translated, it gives CSARSFTSGLRETQYF.

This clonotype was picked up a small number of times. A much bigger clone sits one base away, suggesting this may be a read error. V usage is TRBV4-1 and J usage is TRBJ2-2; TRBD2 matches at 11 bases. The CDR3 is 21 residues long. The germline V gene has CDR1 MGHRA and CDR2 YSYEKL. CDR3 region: CASSQDRGGSGGARDTGGLFF. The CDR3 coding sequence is TGCGCCAGCAGCCAAGATCGCGGTGGTAGCGGGGGGGCGCGCGACACCGGGGGGCTGTTTTTT.

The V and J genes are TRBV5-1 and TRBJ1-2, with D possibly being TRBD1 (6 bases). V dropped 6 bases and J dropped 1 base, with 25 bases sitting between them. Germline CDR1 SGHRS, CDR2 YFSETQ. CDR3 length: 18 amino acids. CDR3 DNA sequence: TGCGCCAGCACCATTTCGGACAGCTATCCTACCGTTAACTATGGCTACACCTTC. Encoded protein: CASTISDSYPTVNYGYTF.